The present TCR beta chain was sequenced within a study of siplizumab effects on memory and regulatory T cells. Study outcomes and limitations: Controls had around 28% Treg-derived mappable alloreactive CD4+ clones on average, versus nearly 70% with siplizumab. Siplizumab brought about a significant reduction in alloreactive sequences traceable to unstimulated CD4+ memory cells. Whether the proliferating Tregs (from siplizumab cultures) were suppressive was not confirmed. Sequences below about 10^-5 frequency were poorly captured, limiting mapping of alloreactive clones.

As for this clone: Antigen unknown.

Measured with immunoSEQ multiplex PCR; TCRdb has only the in-frame clones, and not every one. The sample has about 100,000 clones, roughly 94% seen once. Germline-derived CDR1 and CDR2 are SGHRS and YFSETQ. V dropped 2 bases and J dropped 7 bases, with 18 bases sitting between them. The CDR3 extends over 15 amino acids. The sequenced material came from non-Treg CD4+ T cells sorted from blood. The chain combines TRBV5-1 with TRBJ1-2; the D gene is possibly TRBD1 (5 bases). This sequence was found in a human donor in good health. CDR3 sequence (DNA): TGCGCCAGCAGCTTTGGTATTGATCAGGGAGGTGGCTACACCTTC. Its translation: CASSFGIDQGGGYTF.